This TCR beta chain comes out of a study of identical twins. The CDR3 is 13 residues long. V lost 3 bases and J lost 7, with 11 bases in between. The germline V gene has CDR1 MNHEY and CDR2 SVGEGT. Template switching added a universal primer binding site, and final cDNA carried unique molecular identifiers. TCRdb reanalysed the 5' RACE reads using MiXCR and keeps one entry per CDR3 protein. The table records 550,000 to 700,000 distinct CDR3 sequences, nearly 10% of them present only once. Note on this clonotype: Its antigen is currently unknown.

Study outcomes and limitations: Excess sharing by twins proved weaker in beta out-of-frame sequences. Without tracking the same donors, conclusions rested on cross-sectional statistical analysis.

This sample was shared with a second study, whose subject was yellow fever vaccine responses in identical twins.

This clonotype was sampled from a woman aged 18-29 years in good health. The chain employs TRBV6-2 or TRBV6-3 and TRBJ2-3; tentative D call: TRBD1 (5 bases). Sequenced: PBMCs. CDR3 sequence: CASSYSGKNTQYF. CDR3 nucleotide sequence: TGTGCCAGCAGTTATTCAGGGAAGAATACGCAGTATTTT.